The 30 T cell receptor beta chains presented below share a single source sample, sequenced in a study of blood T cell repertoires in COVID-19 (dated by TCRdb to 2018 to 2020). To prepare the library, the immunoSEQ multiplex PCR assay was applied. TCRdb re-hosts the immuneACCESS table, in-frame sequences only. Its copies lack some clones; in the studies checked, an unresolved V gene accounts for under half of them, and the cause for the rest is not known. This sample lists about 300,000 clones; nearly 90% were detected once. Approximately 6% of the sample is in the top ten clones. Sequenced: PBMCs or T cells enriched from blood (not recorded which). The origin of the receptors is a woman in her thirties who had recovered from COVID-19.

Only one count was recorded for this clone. In DNA form, the CDR3 reads TGTGCCTGGAGGGAAGACAGGAACACTGAAGCTTTCTTT. It yields the protein CAWREDRNTEAFF. J is TRBJ1-1 and V is TRBV30, with a tentative D call TRBD1 (5 bases). The germline gives CDR1 GTSNPN, CDR2 SVGIG (reference sequence). Trimming pared 3 bases from V and 1 base from J, leaving 9 bases between. CDR3 length: 13 residues.

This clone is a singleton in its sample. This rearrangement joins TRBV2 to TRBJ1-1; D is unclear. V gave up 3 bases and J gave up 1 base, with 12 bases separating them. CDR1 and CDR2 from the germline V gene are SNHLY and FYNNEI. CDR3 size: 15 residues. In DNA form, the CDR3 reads TGTGCCAGCAGTGACCCGGGATCCGCGAACACTGAAGCTTTCTTT. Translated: CASSDPGSANTEAFF. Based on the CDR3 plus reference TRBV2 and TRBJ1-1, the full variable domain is EPEVTQTPSHQVTQMGQEVILRCVPISNHLYFYWYRQILGQKVEFLVSFYNNEISEKSEIFDDQFSVERPDGSNFTLKIRSTKLEDSAMYFCASSDPGSANTEAFFGQGTRLTVV.

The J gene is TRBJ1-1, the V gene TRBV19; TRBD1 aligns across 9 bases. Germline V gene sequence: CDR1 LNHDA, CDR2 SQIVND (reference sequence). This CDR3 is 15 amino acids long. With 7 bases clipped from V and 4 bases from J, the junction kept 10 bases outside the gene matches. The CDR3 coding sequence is TGTGCCAGTAATAACAGGGGGCGCAGGGGCACTGAAGCTTTCTTT. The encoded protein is CASNNRGRRGTEAFF.

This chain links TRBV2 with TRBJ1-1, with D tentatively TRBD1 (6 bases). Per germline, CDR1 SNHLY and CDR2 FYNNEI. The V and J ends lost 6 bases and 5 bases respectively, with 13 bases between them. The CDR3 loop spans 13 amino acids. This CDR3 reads CASSRDTLTEAFF. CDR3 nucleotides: TGTGCCAGCAGCCGGGACACCCTGACTGAAGCTTTCTTT. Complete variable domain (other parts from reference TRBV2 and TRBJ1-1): EPEVTQTPSHQVTQMGQEVILRCVPISNHLYFYWYRQILGQKVEFLVSFYNNEISEKSEIFDDQFSVERPDGSNFTLKIRSTKLEDSAMYFCASSRDTLTEAFFGQGTRLTVV.

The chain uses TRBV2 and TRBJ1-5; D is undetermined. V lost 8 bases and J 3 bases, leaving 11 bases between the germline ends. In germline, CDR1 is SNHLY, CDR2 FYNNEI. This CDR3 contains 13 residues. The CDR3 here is CASERTANQPQHF. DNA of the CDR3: TGTGCCAGCGAGCGGACGGCCAATCAGCCCCAGCATTTT.

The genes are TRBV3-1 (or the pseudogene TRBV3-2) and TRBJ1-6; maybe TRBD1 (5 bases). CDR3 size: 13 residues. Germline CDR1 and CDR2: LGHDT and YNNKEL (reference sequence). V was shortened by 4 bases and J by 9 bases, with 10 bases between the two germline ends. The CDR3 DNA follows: TGTGCCAGCAGCCGGATAGGGGCTTCACCCCTCCACTTT. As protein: CASSRIGASPLHF.

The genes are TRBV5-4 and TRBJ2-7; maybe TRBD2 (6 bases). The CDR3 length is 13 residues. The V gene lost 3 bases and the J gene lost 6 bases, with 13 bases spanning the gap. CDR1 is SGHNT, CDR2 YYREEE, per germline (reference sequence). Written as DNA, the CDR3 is TGTGCCAGCAGCTCGGGACTCGCCATCGAGCAGTACTTC. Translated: CASSSGLAIEQYF.

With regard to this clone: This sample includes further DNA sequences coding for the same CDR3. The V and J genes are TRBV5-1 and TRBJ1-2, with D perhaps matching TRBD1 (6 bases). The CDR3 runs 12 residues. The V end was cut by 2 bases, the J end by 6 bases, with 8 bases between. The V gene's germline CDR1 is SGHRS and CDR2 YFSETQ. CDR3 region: CASSFNRDGYTF. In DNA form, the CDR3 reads TGCGCCAGCAGCTTTAACAGGGATGGCTACACCTTC.

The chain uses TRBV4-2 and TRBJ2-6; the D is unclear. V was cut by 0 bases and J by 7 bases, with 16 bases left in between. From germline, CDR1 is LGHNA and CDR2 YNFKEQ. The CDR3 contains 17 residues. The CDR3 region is CASSQDIQVPVANVLTF. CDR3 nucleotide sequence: TGTGCCAGCAGCCAAGATATCCAGGTGCCCGTCGCCAACGTCCTGACTTTC.

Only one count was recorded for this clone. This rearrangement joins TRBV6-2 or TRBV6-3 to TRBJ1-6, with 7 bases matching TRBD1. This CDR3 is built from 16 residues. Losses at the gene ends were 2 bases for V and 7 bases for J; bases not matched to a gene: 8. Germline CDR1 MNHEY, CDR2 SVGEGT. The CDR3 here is CASSYSKTGRNSPLHF. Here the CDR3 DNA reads TGTGCCAGCAGTTACAGCAAGACAGGGAGGAATTCACCCCTCCACTTT.

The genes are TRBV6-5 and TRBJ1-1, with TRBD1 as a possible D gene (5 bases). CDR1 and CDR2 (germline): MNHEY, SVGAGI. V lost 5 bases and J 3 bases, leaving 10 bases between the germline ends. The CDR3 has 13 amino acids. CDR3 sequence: CASSRTRDTEAFF. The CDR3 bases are TGTGCCAGCAGTAGAACCAGGGACACTGAAGCTTTCTTT.

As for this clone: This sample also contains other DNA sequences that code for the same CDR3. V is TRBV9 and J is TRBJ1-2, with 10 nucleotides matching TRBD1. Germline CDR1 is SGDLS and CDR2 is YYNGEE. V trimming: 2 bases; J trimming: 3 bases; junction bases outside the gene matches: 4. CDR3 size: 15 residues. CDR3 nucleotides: TGTGCCAGCAGCGTCGGGGACAGGGGTTACTATGGCTACACCTTC. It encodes CASSVGDRGYYGYTF.

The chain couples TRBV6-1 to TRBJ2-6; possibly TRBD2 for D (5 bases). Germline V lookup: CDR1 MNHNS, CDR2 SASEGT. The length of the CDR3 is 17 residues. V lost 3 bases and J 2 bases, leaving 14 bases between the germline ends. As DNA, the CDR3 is TGTGCCAGCAGTGATCCATCTCGGGGTGCTGGGGCCAACGTCCTGACTTTC. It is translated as CASSDPSRGAGANVLTF.

The CDR3 is CASSPPGTRTTDTQYF. Written as DNA, the CDR3 is TGTGCCAGCAGCCCGCCGGGGACTAGGACCACAGATACGCAGTATTTT. This chain links TRBV7-2 with TRBJ2-3; 8 positions match TRBD2. The CDR3 totals 16 residues. Germline V gene sequence: CDR1 SGHTA, CDR2 FQGNSA. The V gene end was trimmed by 5 bases and the J gene end by 2 bases; junction bases not matched to a gene: 9.

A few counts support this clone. The CDR3 DNA is TGTGCCAGTAAGCCGGGACAGGGCTTATCCTACGAGCAGTACTTC. It encodes CASKPGQGLSYEQYF. The chain joins TRBV19 to TRBJ2-7; 9 positions agree with TRBD1. The CDR3 has 15 amino acids. V dropped 7 bases and J dropped 1; count of bases not matched to a gene: 8. Germline CDR1 reads LNHDA; CDR2 reads SQIVND (reference sequence).

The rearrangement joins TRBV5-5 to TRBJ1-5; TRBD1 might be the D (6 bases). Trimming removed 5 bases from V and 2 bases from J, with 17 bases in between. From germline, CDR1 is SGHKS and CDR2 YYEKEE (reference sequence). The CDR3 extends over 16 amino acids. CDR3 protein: CASRPQGVGGNQPQHF. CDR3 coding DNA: TGTGCCAGCAGACCACAGGGAGTAGGGGGCAATCAGCCCCAGCATTTT. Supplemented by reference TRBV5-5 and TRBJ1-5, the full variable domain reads DAGVTQSPTHLIKTRGQQVTLRCSPISGHKSVSWYQQVLGQGPQFIFQYYEKEERGRGNFPDRFSARQFPNYSSELNVNALLLGDSALYLCASRPQGVGGNQPQHFGDGTRLSIL.

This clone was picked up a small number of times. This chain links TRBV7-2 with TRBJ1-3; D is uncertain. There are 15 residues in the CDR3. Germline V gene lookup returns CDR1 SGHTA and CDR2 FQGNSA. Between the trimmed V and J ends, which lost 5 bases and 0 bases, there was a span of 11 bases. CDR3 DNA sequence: TGTGCCAGCAGCAGACACCAGAGCTCTGGAAACACCATATATTTT. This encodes CASSRHQSSGNTIYF.

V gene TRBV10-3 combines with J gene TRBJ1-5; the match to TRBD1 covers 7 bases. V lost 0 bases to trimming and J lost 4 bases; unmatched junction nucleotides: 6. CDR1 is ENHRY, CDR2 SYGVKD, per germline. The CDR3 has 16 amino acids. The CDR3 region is CAISESTGVGNQPQHF. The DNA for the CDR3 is TGTGCCATCAGTGAGTCTACAGGGGTTGGGAATCAGCCCCAGCATTTT.

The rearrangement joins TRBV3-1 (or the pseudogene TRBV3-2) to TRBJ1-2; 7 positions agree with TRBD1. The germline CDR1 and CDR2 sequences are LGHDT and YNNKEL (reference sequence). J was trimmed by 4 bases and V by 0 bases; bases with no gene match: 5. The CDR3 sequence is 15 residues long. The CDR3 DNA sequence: TGTGCCAGCAGCCAAGAGGGGGGACAGCGCTATGGCTACACCTTC. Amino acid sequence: CASSQEGGQRYGYTF.

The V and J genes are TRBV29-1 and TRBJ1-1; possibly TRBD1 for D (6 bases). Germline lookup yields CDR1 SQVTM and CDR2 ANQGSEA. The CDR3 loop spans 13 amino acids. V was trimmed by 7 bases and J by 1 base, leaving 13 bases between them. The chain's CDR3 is CSASGGANTEAFF. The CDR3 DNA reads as TGCAGCGCATCTGGGGGGGCGAACACTGAAGCTTTCTTT.

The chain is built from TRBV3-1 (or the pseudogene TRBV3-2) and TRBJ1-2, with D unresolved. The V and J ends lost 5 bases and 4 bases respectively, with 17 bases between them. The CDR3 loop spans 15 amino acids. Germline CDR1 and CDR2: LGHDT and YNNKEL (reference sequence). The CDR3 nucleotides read TGTGCCAGCAGCTCATCCCCCGCACCCGGCTATGGCTACACCTTC. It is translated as CASSSSPAPGYGYTF.

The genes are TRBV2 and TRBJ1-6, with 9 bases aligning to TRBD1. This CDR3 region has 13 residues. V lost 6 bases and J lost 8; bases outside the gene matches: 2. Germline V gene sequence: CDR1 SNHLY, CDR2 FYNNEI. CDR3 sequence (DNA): TGTGCCAGCAGGGACAGGGGCTATTCACCCCTCCACTTT. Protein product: CASRDRGYSPLHF.

CDR3 DNA: TGTGCCAGCCAGAGACAGGGGTCGAACACTGAAGCTTTCTTT. It translates to CASQRQGSNTEAFF. The gene calls are TRBV27 and TRBJ1-1; 8 bases line up with TRBD1. The CDR3 length is 14 residues. V trimming: 8 bases; J trimming: 1 base; junction bases outside the gene matches: 6. Germline V gene sequence: CDR1 MNHEY, CDR2 SMNVEV (reference sequence).

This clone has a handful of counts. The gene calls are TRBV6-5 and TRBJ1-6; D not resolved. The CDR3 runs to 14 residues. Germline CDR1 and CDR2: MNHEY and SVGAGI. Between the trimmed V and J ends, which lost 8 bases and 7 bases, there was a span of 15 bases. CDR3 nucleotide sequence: TGTGCCAGCCTTCGAGAGGTGACGAATTCACCCCTCCACTTT. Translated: CASLREVTNSPLHF.

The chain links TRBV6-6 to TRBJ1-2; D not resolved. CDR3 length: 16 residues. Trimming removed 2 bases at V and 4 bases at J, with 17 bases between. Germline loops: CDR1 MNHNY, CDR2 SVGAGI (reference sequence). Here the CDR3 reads CASSYTSNGAGYGYTF. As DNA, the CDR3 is TGTGCCAGCAGTTACACGTCGAACGGTGCGGGCTATGGCTACACCTTC.

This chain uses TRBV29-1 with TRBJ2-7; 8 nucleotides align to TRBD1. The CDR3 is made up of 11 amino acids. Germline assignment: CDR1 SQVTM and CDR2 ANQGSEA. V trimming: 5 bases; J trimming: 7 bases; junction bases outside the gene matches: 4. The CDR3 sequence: CSVWTGREQYF. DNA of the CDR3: TGCAGCGTTTGGACAGGGCGAGAGCAGTACTTC.

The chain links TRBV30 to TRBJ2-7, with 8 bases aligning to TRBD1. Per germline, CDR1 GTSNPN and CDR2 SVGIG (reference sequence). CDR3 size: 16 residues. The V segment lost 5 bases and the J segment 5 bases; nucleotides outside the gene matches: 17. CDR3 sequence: CAWGPRWTGLGHEQYF. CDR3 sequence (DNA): TGTGCCTGGGGCCCCCGCTGGACAGGGCTGGGCCACGAGCAGTACTTC.

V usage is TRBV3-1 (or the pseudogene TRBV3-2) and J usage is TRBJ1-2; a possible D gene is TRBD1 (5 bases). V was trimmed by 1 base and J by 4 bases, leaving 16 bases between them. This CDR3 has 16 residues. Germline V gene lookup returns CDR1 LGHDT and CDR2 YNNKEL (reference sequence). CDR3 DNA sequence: TGTGCCAGCAGCCAAGCTCCCTCGCCGGGGGTCTATGGCTACACCTTC. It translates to CASSQAPSPGVYGYTF.

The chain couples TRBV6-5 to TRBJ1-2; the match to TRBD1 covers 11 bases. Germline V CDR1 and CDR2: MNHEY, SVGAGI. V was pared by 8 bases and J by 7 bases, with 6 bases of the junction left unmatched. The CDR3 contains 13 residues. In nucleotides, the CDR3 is TGTGCCAGCTGCGGACAGGGGGCCCCTGGCTACACCTTC. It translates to CASCGQGAPGYTF.

The CDR3 sequence: CASSQYDRGNEQYF. The CDR3, as DNA: TGTGCCAGCAGTCAATATGACAGGGGAAACGAGCAGTACTTC. V and J are TRBV6-5 and TRBJ2-7; 8 nucleotides match TRBD1. From germline, CDR1 is MNHEY and CDR2 SVGAGI. The CDR3 totals 14 residues. Germline trimming cut 5 bases from V and 5 bases from J; bases unmatched to any gene: 8.